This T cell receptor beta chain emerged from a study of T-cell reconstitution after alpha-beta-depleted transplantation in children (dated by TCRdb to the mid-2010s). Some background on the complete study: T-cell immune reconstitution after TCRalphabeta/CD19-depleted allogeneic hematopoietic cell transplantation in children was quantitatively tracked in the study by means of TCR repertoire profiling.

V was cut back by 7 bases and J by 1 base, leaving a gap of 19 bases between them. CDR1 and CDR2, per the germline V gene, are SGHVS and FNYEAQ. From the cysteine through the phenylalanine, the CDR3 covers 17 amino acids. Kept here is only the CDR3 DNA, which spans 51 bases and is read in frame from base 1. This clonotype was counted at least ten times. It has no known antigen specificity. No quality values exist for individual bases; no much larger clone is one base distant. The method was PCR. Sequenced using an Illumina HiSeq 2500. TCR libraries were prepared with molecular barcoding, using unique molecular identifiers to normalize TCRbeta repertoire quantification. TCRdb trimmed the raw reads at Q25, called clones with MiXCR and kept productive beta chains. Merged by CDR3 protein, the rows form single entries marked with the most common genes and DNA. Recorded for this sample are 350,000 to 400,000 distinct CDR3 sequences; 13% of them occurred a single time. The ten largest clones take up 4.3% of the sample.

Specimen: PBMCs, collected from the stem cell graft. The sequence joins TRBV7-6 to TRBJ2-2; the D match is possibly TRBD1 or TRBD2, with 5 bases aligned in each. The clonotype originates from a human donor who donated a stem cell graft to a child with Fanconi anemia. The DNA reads TGTGCCAGCACCTCTTTAGTAGATGGGGGGAACACCGGGGAGCTGTTTTTT. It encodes CASTSLVDGGNTGELFF.